This TCR beta chain was sequenced during a study of T-cell reconstitution after alpha-beta-depleted transplantation in children. Study-level findings and limits: Newly produced T cells mostly provided counts and TCRbeta diversity after one year, as hyperexpanded clones declined.

A few counts support this clonotype. The antigen is not known. Unique molecular identifiers were built into the TCRbeta library. MiXCR was run by TCRdb on the PCR reads, yielding one entry per CDR3 protein. The table records about 600,000 distinct CDR3 sequences, over 10% of them present only once. This CDR3 is built from 14 residues. CDR1 and CDR2 (germline): DFQATT, SNEGSKA (reference sequence). Trimming removed 1 base from V and 0 bases from J, with 7 bases in between. The sequence came from a male patient younger than 18 who had a stem cell transplant for acute myeloid leukemia, so the T cells may come from the graft donor. The specimen was PBMCs, mostly from graft donor cells, collected 360 days after TCRalphabeta/CD19-depleted stem cell transplant. The V gene is TRBV20-1, the J gene TRBJ2-1; the D is unclear. The CDR3 DNA follows: TGCAGTGCTAGAGTACAGAGCTCCTACAATGAGCAGTTCTTC. Translation: CSARVQSSYNEQFF.